Sequencing of this T cell receptor (beta chain) was carried out in a study of blood T cell repertoires in COVID-19. Study background: From the United States, Italy and Spain came samples of acute and convalescent COVID-19.

Methods used by the authors: Amplification of reference gene primers was used by the study to estimate nucleated cell counts. TCRdb's table, derived via immunoSEQ multiplex PCR, lists solely in-frame clones and lacks some. From that table come the V and J calls and clone size; the DNA was used to work out D and trimming. The data hold some 250,000 clones, with around 92% observed a single time. Recruitment covered about 26 US areas and drew participants whose ages spanned about 18 to 95 years. Allocation to cohorts depended on clinical history reported by the participants. The sample holds a few counts of this clone. Additional DNA sequences in this sample encode the identical CDR3. Trimming shortened V by 2 bases and J by 2 bases, and 6 bases separated the two germline ends. The CDR3 is 13 residues long. CDR1 is SGHRS, CDR2 YFSETQ, per germline.

The chain employs TRBV5-1 and TRBJ2-3, with D maybe TRBD1 (5 bases). What was sequenced was PBMCs or T cells enriched from blood (not recorded which). This receptor was identified in a woman aged 25 to 39 with acute COVID-19. CDR3 DNA: TGCGCCAGCAGCTTCAGGGACACAGATACGCAGTATTTT. Its protein is CASSFRDTDTQYF.